The 28 T cell receptor beta chains below were found in one sample sequenced in a study of blood T cell repertoires in COVID-19 (dated by TCRdb to the early 2020s). The library relied on the immunoSEQ multiplex PCR assay. Drawn from immuneACCESS, this table holds only the in-frame rearrangements with V and J called that TCRdb kept. Clones are partly lost; checked studies trace under half to an unresolved V gene and leave the rest unexplained. Within this sample are roughly 60,000 clones, with around 90% of them counted one time only. 10% of the sample is taken by the ten largest. Material: peripheral blood. Every receptor here comes from a human donor with acute or convalescent COVID-19. The donor label of this sample is uncertain.

This chain joins TRBV27 and TRBJ1-3; a weak D match, TRBD1 (6 bases). Between the trimmed V and J ends, which lost 6 bases and 0 bases, there was a span of 15 bases. The CDR3 is 16 amino acids. From germline, CDR1 is MNHEY and CDR2 SMNVEV (reference sequence). This chain's CDR3 is CASRPGQLLSGNTIYF. The CDR3 DNA reads as TGTGCCAGCAGACCCGGACAGTTACTCTCTGGAAACACCATATATTTT.

V and J are TRBV15 and TRBJ2-3, with 10 bases aligning to TRBD1. CDR1 is LNHNV, CDR2 YYDKDF, per germline (reference sequence). Germline trimming cut 0 bases from V and 6 bases from J; bases unmatched to any gene: 9. The CDR3 has 17 residues. The chain's CDR3 is CATSRDGGTGESDTQYF. The CDR3 region has the DNA TGTGCCACCAGCAGAGATGGCGGGACAGGGGAATCGGATACGCAGTATTTT. Based on the CDR3 plus reference TRBV15 and TRBJ2-3, the full variable domain is DAMVIQNPRYQVTQFGKPVTLSCSQTLNHNVMYWYQQKSSQAPKLLFHYYDKDFNNEADTPDNFQSRRPNTSFCFLDIRSPGLGDTAMYLCATSRDGGTGESDTQYFGPGTRLTVL.

The chain employs TRBV28 and TRBJ2-7, with a possible D match to TRBD2 (6 bases). This CDR3 region has 13 residues. V shed 5 bases and J shed 3 bases, with 11 bases lying between them. The germline V gene has CDR1 MDHEN and CDR2 SYDVKM. In nucleotides, the CDR3 is TGTGCCAGCAGTGTCCCCGGGAGCTACGAGCAGTACGTC. Translation gives CASSVPGSYEQYV.

This chain uses TRBV5-1 with TRBJ2-1; TRBD2 agrees at 12 bases. CDR1 is SGHRS and CDR2 is YFSETQ in the germline V gene. V shed 8 bases and J 6 bases; nucleotides not matched to a gene: 6. The CDR3 runs to 14 residues. The CDR3 region is CASTTSGRSNEQFF. CDR3 in DNA: TGCGCCAGTACGACTAGCGGGAGAAGCAATGAGCAGTTCTTC.

This chain connects TRBV7-9 to TRBJ2-6, with a weak D call TRBD1 (5 bases). In germline, CDR1 is SEHNR, CDR2 FQNEAQ (reference sequence). V lost 5 bases and J lost 2, with 13 bases in between. The CDR3 spans 16 residues. CDR3 residues: CASSPRQHAGANVLTF. CDR3 coding DNA: TGTGCCAGCAGCCCAAGACAGCACGCTGGGGCCAACGTCCTGACTTTC.

This chain's CDR3 is CASSIDRGHEQYV. CDR3 bases: TGTGCCAGCAGCATTGACAGGGGGCACGAGCAGTACGTC. V and J are TRBV5-4 and TRBJ2-7; 10 bases align to TRBD1. V shed 4 bases, J shed 5 bases, and the junction held 3 bases outside the gene matches. Germline values: CDR1 SGHNT, CDR2 YYREEE (reference sequence). The CDR3 has 13 amino acids.

The chain joins TRBV5-6 to TRBJ2-5; 7 nucleotides line up with TRBD1. The germline V gene has CDR1 SGHDT and CDR2 YYEEEE. The CDR3 loop spans 15 amino acids. V gave up 0 bases and J gave up 5 bases; unmatched junction bases: 7. The CDR3 is CASSLERGQLETQYF. The CDR3 DNA is TGTGCCAGCAGCTTGGAACGGGGACAGTTGGAGACCCAGTACTTC.

V is TRBV3-1 (or the pseudogene TRBV3-2) and J is TRBJ1-2, with unresolved D. This CDR3 contains 12 residues. V lost 0 bases and J 9 bases, leaving 8 bases between the germline ends. Germline assignment: CDR1 LGHDT and CDR2 YNNKEL (reference sequence). CDR3 nucleotides: TGTGCCAGCAGCCAAGATCTGAGGCGCTACACCTTC. This sequence encodes CASSQDLRRYTF.

CDR3 DNA: TGTGCCAGCAGCTTAATCGGCTCAAGGGGGACAGATACGCAGTATTTT. It is translated as CASSLIGSRGTDTQYF. The rearrangement links TRBV7-9 to TRBJ2-3, with a weak D call TRBD1 (6 bases). The CDR3 sequence is 16 residues long. Per the germline V gene, CDR1 is SEHNR and CDR2 is FQNEAQ (reference sequence). V was pared by 2 bases and J by 3 bases, with 15 bases between.

V gene TRBV21-1 combines with J gene TRBJ2-7; the table names TRBD2, a call not compared with the DNA. TRBV21-1 is deemed a pseudogene. The CDR3 spans 15 residues. In DNA form, the CDR3 reads TGTGCCAGACCGGAGTTGGGACTAGCGGGGTGGGAGCAGTACTTC. Amino acid sequence: CARPELGLAGWEQYF.

This chain links TRBV7-8 with TRBJ1-1; tentatively, D is TRBD1 (5 bases). Per germline, CDR1 SGHVS and CDR2 FQNEAQ. This CDR3 region has 14 residues. Trimming removed 1 base at V and 3 bases at J, with 9 bases between. The CDR3 DNA reads as TGTGCCAGCAGCTTAGAGGGGTCGGACACTGAAGCTTTCTTT. Amino acid sequence: CASSLEGSDTEAFF.

The V call is TRBV29-1, the J call TRBJ2-1, with D possibly being TRBD1 (6 bases). This CDR3 has 13 amino acids. The germline V gene has CDR1 SQVTM and CDR2 ANQGSEA. V was clipped by 4 bases and J by 2 bases, with 9 bases between them. CDR3 protein: CSVGSGAYNEQFF. Here the CDR3 DNA reads TGCAGCGTTGGCTCAGGGGCCTACAATGAGCAGTTCTTC.

This clone was observed a handful of times. This chain joins TRBV15 and TRBJ2-7; a weak D match, TRBD2 (5 bases). Between the trimmed V and J ends, which lost 1 base and 1 base, there was a span of 14 bases. The germline CDR1 and CDR2 sequences are LNHNV and YYDKDF (reference sequence). There are 16 residues in the CDR3. For the CDR3, the DNA is TGTGCCACCAGCAGAGGGGCGAACAGCGGTTCCTACGAGCAGTACTTC. It specifies CATSRGANSGSYEQYF.

CDR3 residues: CASSPTSTTSGEQFF. The DNA of the CDR3 is TGTGCCAGCAGCCCTACATCTACGACTAGCGGGGAGCAGTTCTTC. The chain has TRBV11-2 and TRBJ2-1, with 10 bases lining up with TRBD2. Germline CDR1 and CDR2: SGHAT and FQNNGV. The ends lost 5 bases at V and 10 bases at J; junction bases unmatched: 11. The CDR3 runs 15 residues.

This sequence joins TRBV10-3 and TRBJ1-5; 7 bases agree with TRBD1. The CDR3 contains 15 residues. Trimming removed 6 bases from V and 2 bases from J; junction bases left unmatched: 7. CDR1 and CDR2 from the germline V gene are ENHRY and SYGVKD. DNA for the CDR3: TGTGCCATCAGCGGGGGCAGGGGGGGCAATCAGCCCCAGCATTTT. Its translation is CAISGGRGGNQPQHF.

The chain recombines TRBV18 with TRBJ2-2; the D gene is possibly TRBD1 (6 bases). CDR3 length: 16 residues. The V gene lost 4 bases and the J gene lost 6 bases, with 18 bases spanning the gap. Germline-derived CDR1 and CDR2 are KGHSH and LQKENI. The CDR3 DNA is TGTGCCAGCTCACGATATCCAAATACAGGGCCCGGGGAGCTGTTTTTT. Translation: CASSRYPNTGPGELFF.

A note on this clone: Being one base from a much bigger clone, this may be a read error. The sample contains more than one DNA sequence encoding this CDR3. J is TRBJ1-5 and V is TRBV18; D perhaps matches TRBD1 (6 bases). The CDR3 extends over 20 amino acids. CDR1 KGHSH and CDR2 LQKENI come from the germline V gene. Trimming took off 3 bases at V and 0 bases at J, with 24 bases between the two ends. The CDR3 spells CASSPLPRGGLGASNQPQHF. DNA for the CDR3: TGTGCCAGCTCACCGCTCCCCCGGGGGGGTTTGGGGGCTAGCAATCAGCCCCAGCATTTT.

The V and J genes are TRBV19 and TRBJ2-3; 12 nucleotides align to TRBD2. The V segment lost 7 bases and the J segment 5 bases; nucleotides outside the gene matches: 4. CDR3 size: 14 residues. The germline V gene encodes CDR1 LNHDA and CDR2 SQIVND (reference sequence). The CDR3 region is CASKTSGSGDTQYF. For the CDR3, the DNA is TGTGCCAGTAAGACTAGCGGGAGCGGAGATACGCAGTATTTT.

The rearrangement joins TRBV5-1 to TRBJ2-3, with a possible D match to TRBD2 (6 bases). The CDR3 extends over 15 amino acids. Germline values: CDR1 SGHRS, CDR2 YFSETQ. The V end was cut by 5 bases, the J end by 2 bases, with 15 bases between. In DNA form, the CDR3 reads TGCGCCAGCAGAAAGGCCGGAGGGTACACAGATACGCAGTATTTT. Protein sequence: CASRKAGGYTDTQYF.

V gene TRBV10-3 combines with J gene TRBJ1-2; tentative D call: TRBD1 (5 bases). The V gene's germline CDR1 is ENHRY and CDR2 SYGVKD. V was pared by 11 bases and J by 4 bases, with 17 bases between. The CDR3 is 13 residues long. CDR3 protein: CAAGHLPTYGYTF. The DNA for the CDR3 is TGTGCCGCAGGACACCTCCCGACCTATGGCTACACCTTC.

The chain has TRBV7-2 and TRBJ2-7; a possible D gene is TRBD1 (6 bases). CDR1 and CDR2 from the germline V gene are SGHTA and FQGNSA. With 3 bases removed from V and 0 bases from J, the gap between germline ends came to 9 bases. CDR3 length: 14 residues. CDR3 sequence (DNA): TGTGCCAGCAGCTTTGACAGGTACTCCTACGAGCAGTACTTC. Translation gives CASSFDRYSYEQYF.

The rearrangement links TRBV28 to TRBJ1-2, with 8 bases matching TRBD1. This CDR3 is built from 12 residues. Germline CDR1 is MDHEN and CDR2 is SYDVKM. J lost 5 bases, V lost 6 bases, and 2 bases had no gene match. DNA for the CDR3: TGTGCCAGCAGGGGGACAGGTTATGGCTACACCTTC. This encodes CASRGTGYGYTF.

The chain combines TRBV28 with TRBJ1-2; D unresolved. The CDR3 extends over 13 amino acids. Trimming cost V 3 bases and J 0 bases, with 5 bases left between them. The germline V gene encodes CDR1 MDHEN and CDR2 SYDVKM. The CDR3 spells CASSLHTNYGYTF. The DNA of the CDR3 is TGTGCCAGCAGTTTGCACACTAACTATGGCTACACCTTC.

The chain has TRBV7-2 and TRBJ2-7; 9 bases fit TRBD2. Germline CDR1 and CDR2: SGHTA and FQGNSA. V lost 5 bases, J lost 4 bases, and 9 bases stayed unmatched. The CDR3 sequence is 15 residues long. Here the CDR3 reads CASSVLAGVRYEQYF. In DNA, the CDR3 is TGTGCCAGCAGCGTCTTAGCGGGAGTACGATACGAGCAGTACTTC.

The chain combines TRBV9 with TRBJ1-6, with 8 positions matching TRBD1. The V gene end was trimmed by 4 bases and the J gene end by 0 bases; junction bases not matched to a gene: 18. CDR1 is SGDLS and CDR2 is YYNGEE in the germline V gene. CDR3 size: 21 residues. DNA for the CDR3: TGTGCCAGCAGCCCCTTTGTAGTCAGGACAGGGTTGAGCTCCTATAATTCACCCCTCCACTTT. Its translation: CASSPFVVRTGLSSYNSPLHF.

The genes are TRBV18 and TRBJ2-3; TRBD2 is a possible D gene (7 bases). This CDR3 has 15 residues. Germline V gives CDR1 KGHSH, CDR2 LQKENI. V lost 3 bases and J lost 3, with 13 bases in between. The CDR3 here is CASSPGGAATDTQYF. CDR3 coding DNA: TGTGCCAGCTCACCGGGGGGGGCCGCAACAGATACGCAGTATTTT.

The chain combines TRBV4-2 with TRBJ2-5; 11 nucleotides align to TRBD2. The CDR3 has 16 amino acids. Germline loops: CDR1 LGHNA, CDR2 YNFKEQ. V was pared by 3 bases and J by 1 base, with 4 bases of the junction left unmatched. CDR3 protein: CASSQVGTSGQETQYF. DNA for the CDR3: TGTGCCAGCAGCCAGGTCGGGACTAGCGGCCAAGAGACCCAGTACTTC.

The chain couples TRBV5-1 to TRBJ1-3, with TRBD1 as a possible D gene (6 bases). The CDR3 totals 15 residues. The V end was cut by 1 base, the J end by 2 bases, with 10 bases between. The germline CDR1 and CDR2 sequences are SGHRS and YFSETQ. The CDR3 sequence is CASSLYGTTGNTIYF. CDR3 DNA sequence: TGCGCCAGCAGCTTGTATGGGACAACTGGAAACACCATATATTTT.